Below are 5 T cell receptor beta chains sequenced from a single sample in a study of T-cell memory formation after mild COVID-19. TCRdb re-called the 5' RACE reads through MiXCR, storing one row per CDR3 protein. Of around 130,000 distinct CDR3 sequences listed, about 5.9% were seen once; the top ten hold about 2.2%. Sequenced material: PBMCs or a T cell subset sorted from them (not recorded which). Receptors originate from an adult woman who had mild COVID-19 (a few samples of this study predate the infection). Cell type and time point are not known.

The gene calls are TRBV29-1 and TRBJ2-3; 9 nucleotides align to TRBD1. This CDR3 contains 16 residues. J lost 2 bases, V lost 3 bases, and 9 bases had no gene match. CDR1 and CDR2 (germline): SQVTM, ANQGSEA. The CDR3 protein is CSVDPGQGEVTDTQYF. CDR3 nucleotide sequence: TGCAGCGTTGACCCGGGACAGGGCGAGGTCACAGATACGCAGTATTTT.

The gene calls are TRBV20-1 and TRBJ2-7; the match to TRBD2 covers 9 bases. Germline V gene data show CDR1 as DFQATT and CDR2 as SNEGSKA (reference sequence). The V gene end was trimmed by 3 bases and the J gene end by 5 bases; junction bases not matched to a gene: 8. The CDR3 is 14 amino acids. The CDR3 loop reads CSARGPGLADEQYF. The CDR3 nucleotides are TGCAGTGCTAGGGGTCCGGGACTAGCCGACGAGCAGTACTTC.

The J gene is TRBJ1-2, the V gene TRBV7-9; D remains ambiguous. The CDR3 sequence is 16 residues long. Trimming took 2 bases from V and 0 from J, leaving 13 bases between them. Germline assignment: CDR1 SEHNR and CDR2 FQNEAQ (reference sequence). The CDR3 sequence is CASSLLGGFSNYGYTF. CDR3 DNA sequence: TGTGCCAGCAGCTTATTGGGAGGCTTTTCTAACTATGGCTACACCTTC.

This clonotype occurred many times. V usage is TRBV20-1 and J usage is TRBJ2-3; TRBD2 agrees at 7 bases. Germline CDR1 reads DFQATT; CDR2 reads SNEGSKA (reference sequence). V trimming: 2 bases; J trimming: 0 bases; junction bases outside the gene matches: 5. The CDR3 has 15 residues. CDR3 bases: TGCAGTGCTAGACCCGGGACTACTAGCACAGATACGCAGTATTTT. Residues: CSARPGTTSTDTQYF.

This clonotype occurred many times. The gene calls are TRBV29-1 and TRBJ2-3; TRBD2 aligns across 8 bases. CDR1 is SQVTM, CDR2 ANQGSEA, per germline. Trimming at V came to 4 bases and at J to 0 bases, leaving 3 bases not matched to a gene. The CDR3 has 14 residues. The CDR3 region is CSVARGASTDTQYF. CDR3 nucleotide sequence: TGCAGCGTTGCGCGGGGGGCCAGCACAGATACGCAGTATTTT.